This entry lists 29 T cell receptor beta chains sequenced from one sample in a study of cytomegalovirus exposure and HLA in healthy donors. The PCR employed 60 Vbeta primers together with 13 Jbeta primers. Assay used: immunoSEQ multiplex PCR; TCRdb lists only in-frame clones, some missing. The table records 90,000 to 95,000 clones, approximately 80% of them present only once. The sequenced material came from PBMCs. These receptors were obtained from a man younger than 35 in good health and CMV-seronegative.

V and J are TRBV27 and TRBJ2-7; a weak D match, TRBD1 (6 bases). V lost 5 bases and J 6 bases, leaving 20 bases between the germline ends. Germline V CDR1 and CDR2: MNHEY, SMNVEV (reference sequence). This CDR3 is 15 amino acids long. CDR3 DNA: TGTGCCAGCAGTCCGCTCTCTTCGGGACACCGCGAGCAGTACTTC. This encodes CASSPLSSGHREQYF.

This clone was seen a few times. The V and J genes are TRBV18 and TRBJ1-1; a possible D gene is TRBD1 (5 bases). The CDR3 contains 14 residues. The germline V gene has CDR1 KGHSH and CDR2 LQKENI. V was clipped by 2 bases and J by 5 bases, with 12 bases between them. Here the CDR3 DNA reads TGTGCCAGCTCACCATCCGTCTCAGGGACTGAAGCTTTCTTT. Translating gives CASSPSVSGTEAFF.

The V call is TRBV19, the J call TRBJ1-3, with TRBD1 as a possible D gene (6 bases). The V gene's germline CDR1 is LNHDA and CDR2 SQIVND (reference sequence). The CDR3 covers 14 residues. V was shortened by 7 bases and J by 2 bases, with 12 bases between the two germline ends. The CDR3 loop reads CASTTRGPGNTIYF. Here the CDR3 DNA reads TGTGCCAGTACCACGCGGGGGCCTGGAAACACCATATATTTT.

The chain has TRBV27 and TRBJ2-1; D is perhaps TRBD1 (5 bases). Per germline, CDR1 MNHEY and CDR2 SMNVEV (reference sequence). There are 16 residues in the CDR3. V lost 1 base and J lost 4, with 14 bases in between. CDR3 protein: CASSLYGAQQYNEQFF. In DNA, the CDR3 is TGTGCCAGCAGTTTATATGGGGCACAACAATACAATGAGCAGTTCTTC.

As DNA, the CDR3 is TGTGCCAGCAGTTCAGGGCAGGAAAATTCACCCCTCCACTTT. It translates to CASSSGQENSPLHF. J is TRBJ1-6 and V is TRBV6-5; maybe TRBD1 (5 bases). V shed 4 bases and J shed 7 bases, with 11 bases lying between them. This CDR3 region has 14 residues. CDR1 and CDR2 (germline): MNHEY, SVGAGI.

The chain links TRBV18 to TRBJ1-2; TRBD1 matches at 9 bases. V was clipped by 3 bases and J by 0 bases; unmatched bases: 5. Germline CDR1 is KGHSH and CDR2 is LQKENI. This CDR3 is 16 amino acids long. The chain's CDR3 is CASSPQQGAANYGYTF. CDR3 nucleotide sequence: TGTGCCAGCTCACCTCAACAGGGGGCAGCTAACTATGGCTACACCTTC. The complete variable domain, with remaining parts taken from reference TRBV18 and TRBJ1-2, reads NAGVMQNPRHLVRRRGQEARLRCSPMKGHSHVYWYRQLPEEGLKFMVYLQKENIIDESGMPKERFSAEFPKEGPSILRIQQVVRGDSAAYFCASSPQQGAANYGYTFGSGTRLTVV.

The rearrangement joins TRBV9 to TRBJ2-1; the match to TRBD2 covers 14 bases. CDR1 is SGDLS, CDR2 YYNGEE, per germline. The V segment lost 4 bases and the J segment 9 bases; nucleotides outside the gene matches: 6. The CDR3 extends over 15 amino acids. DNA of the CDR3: TGTGCCAGCAGCTCCCGAGGGACTAGCGGGGGTGAGCAGTTCTTC. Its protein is CASSSRGTSGGEQFF.

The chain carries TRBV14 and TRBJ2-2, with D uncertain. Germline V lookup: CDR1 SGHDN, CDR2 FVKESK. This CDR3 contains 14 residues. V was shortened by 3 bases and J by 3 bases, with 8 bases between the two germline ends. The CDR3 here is CASSHAVYTGELFF. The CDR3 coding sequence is TGTGCCAGCAGCCACGCGGTTTACACCGGGGAGCTGTTTTTT.

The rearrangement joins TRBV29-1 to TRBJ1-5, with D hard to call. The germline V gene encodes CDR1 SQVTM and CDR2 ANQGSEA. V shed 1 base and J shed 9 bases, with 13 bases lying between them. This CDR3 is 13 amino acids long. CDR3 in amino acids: CSVEASLRRPQHF. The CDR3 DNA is TGCAGCGTTGAAGCCTCCCTTAGAAGGCCCCAGCATTTT.

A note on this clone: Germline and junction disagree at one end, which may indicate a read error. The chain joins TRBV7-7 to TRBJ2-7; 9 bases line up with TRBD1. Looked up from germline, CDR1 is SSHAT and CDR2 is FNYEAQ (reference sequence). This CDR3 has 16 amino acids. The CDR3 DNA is TGTGCTAGCAGTCGCCCATACCGGGACAGGGTTTGGGAGCAGTACTTC. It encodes CASSRPYRDRVWEQYF.

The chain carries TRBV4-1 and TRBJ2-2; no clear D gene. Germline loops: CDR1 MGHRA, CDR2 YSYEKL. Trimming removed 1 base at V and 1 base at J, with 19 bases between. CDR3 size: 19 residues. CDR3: CASSQVAFGSTLNTGELFF. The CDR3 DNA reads TGCGCCAGCAGCCAAGTAGCCTTTGGCTCGACCCTGAACACCGGGGAGCTGTTTTTT.

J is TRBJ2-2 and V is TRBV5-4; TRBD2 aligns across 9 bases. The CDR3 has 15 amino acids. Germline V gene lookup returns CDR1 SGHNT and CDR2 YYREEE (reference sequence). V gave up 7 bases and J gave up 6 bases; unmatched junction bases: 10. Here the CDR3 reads CASRAGGPNAGELFF. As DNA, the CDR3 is TGTGCCAGCCGGGCGGGGGGGCCGAATGCCGGGGAGCTGTTTTTT.

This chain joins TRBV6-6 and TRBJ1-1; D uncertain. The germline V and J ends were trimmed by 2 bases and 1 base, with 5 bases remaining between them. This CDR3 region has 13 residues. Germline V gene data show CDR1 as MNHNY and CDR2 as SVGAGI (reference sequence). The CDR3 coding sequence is TGTGCCAGCAGTTACGGGCCGAACACTGAAGCTTTCTTT. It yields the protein CASSYGPNTEAFF.

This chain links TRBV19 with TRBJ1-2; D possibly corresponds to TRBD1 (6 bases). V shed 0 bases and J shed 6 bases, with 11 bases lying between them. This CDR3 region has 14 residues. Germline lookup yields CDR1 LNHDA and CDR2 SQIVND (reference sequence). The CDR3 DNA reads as TGTGCCAGTAGTATAGAGGGACACATTCATGGCTACACCTTC. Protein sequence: CASSIEGHIHGYTF. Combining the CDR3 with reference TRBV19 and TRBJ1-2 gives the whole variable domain DGGITQSPKYLFRKEGQNVTLSCEQNLNHDAMYWYRQDPGQGLRLIYYSQIVNDFQKGDIAEGYSVSREKKESFPLTVTSAQKNPTAFYLCASSIEGHIHGYTFGSGTRLTVV.

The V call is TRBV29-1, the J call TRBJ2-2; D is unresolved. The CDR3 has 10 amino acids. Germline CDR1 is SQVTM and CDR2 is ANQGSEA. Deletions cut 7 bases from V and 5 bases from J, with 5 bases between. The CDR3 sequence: CSAMTGELFF. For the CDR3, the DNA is TGCAGCGCCATGACCGGGGAGCTGTTTTTT.

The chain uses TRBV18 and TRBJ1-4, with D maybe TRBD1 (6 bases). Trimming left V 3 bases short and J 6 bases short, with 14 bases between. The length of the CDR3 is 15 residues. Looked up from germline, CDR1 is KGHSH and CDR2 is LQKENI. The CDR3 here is CASSPLTGRDEKLFF. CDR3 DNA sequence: TGTGCCAGCTCACCCCTGACAGGCCGTGATGAAAAACTGTTTTTT.

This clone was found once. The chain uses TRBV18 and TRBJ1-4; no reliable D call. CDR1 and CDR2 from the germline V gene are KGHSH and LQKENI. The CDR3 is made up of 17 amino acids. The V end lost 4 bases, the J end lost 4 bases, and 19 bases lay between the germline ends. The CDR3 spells CASSRGDWRSNNEKLFF. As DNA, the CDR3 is TGTGCCAGCTCACGGGGTGATTGGAGGTCAAATAATGAAAAACTGTTTTTT.

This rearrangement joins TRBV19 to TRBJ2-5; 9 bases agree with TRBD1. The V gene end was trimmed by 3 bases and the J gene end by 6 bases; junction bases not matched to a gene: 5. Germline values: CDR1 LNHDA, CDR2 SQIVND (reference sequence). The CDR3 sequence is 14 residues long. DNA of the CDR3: TGTGCCAGTAGTATCGAGGGACAGGGCCAGACCCAGTACTTC. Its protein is CASSIEGQGQTQYF.

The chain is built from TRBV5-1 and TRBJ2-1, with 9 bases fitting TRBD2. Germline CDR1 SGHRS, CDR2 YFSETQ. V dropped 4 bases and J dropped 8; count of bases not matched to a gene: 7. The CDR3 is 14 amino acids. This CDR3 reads CASSGTSTSHEQFF. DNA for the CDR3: TGCGCCAGCAGCGGGACTAGCACTTCGCATGAGCAGTTCTTC.

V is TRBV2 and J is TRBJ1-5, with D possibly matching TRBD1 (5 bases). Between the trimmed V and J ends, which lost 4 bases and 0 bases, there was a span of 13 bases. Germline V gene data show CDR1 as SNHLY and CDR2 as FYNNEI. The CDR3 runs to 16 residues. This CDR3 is CASSAGVTYSNQPQHF. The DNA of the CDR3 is TGTGCCAGCAGTGCGGGGGTAACTTATAGCAATCAGCCCCAGCATTTT.

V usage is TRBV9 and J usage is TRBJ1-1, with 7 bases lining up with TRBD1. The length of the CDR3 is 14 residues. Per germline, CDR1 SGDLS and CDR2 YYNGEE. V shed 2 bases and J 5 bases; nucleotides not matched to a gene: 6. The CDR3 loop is CASSVPTGRTEAFF. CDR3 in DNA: TGTGCCAGCAGCGTCCCGACAGGGAGGACTGAAGCTTTCTTT.

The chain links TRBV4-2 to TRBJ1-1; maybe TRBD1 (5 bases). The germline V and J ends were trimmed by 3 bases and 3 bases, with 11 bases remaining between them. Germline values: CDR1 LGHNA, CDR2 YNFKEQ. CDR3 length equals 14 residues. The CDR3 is CASSHAGGDTEAFF. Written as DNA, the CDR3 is TGTGCCAGCAGCCATGCGGGGGGGGACACTGAAGCTTTCTTT.

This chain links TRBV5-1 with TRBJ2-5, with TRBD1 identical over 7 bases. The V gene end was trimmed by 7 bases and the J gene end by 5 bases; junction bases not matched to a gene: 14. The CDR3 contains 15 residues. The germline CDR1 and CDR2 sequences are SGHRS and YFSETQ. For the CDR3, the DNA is TGCGCCAGCGCACGGGGAACAGGGGCGGAGGAGACCCAGTACTTC. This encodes CASARGTGAEETQYF.

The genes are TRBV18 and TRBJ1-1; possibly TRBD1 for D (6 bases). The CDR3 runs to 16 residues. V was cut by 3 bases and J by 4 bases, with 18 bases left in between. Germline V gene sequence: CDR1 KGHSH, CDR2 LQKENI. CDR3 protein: CASSPPSGGAGTEAFF. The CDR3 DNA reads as TGTGCCAGCTCACCGCCCTCGGGGGGGGCGGGCACTGAAGCTTTCTTT.

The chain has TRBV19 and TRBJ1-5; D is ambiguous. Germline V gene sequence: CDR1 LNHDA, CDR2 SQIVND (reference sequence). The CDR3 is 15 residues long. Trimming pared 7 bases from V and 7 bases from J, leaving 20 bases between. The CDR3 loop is CASTSEERVGQPQHF. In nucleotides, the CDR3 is TGTGCCAGTACCTCGGAGGAGAGGGTAGGGCAGCCCCAGCATTTT.

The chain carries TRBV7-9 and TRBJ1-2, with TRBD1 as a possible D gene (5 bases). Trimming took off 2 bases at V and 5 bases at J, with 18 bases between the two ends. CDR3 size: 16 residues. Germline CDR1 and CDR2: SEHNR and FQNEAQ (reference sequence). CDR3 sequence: CASSLRAGRVKYGYTF. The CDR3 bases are TGTGCCAGCAGCTTAAGGGCTGGCAGGGTAAAATATGGCTACACCTTC.

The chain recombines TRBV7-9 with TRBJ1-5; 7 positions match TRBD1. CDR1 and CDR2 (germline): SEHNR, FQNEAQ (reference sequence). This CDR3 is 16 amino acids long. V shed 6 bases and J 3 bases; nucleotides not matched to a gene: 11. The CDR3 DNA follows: TGTGCCAGCAGTTCTCAACAGGGGATTATCAATCAGCCCCAGCATTTT. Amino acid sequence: CASSSQQGIINQPQHF.

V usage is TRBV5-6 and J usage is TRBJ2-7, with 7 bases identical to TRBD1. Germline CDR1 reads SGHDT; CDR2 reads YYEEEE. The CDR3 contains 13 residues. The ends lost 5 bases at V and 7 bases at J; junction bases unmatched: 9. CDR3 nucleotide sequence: TGTGCCAGCAGATCGGACAGGAAAGGAGAGCAGTACTTC. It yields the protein CASRSDRKGEQYF.

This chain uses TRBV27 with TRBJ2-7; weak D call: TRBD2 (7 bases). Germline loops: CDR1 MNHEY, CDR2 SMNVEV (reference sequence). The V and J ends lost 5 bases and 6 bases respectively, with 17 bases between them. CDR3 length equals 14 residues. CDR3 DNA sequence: TGTGCCAGCAGTCTTGCGGGGGCGCATAGCGAGCAGTACTTC. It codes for CASSLAGAHSEQYF.